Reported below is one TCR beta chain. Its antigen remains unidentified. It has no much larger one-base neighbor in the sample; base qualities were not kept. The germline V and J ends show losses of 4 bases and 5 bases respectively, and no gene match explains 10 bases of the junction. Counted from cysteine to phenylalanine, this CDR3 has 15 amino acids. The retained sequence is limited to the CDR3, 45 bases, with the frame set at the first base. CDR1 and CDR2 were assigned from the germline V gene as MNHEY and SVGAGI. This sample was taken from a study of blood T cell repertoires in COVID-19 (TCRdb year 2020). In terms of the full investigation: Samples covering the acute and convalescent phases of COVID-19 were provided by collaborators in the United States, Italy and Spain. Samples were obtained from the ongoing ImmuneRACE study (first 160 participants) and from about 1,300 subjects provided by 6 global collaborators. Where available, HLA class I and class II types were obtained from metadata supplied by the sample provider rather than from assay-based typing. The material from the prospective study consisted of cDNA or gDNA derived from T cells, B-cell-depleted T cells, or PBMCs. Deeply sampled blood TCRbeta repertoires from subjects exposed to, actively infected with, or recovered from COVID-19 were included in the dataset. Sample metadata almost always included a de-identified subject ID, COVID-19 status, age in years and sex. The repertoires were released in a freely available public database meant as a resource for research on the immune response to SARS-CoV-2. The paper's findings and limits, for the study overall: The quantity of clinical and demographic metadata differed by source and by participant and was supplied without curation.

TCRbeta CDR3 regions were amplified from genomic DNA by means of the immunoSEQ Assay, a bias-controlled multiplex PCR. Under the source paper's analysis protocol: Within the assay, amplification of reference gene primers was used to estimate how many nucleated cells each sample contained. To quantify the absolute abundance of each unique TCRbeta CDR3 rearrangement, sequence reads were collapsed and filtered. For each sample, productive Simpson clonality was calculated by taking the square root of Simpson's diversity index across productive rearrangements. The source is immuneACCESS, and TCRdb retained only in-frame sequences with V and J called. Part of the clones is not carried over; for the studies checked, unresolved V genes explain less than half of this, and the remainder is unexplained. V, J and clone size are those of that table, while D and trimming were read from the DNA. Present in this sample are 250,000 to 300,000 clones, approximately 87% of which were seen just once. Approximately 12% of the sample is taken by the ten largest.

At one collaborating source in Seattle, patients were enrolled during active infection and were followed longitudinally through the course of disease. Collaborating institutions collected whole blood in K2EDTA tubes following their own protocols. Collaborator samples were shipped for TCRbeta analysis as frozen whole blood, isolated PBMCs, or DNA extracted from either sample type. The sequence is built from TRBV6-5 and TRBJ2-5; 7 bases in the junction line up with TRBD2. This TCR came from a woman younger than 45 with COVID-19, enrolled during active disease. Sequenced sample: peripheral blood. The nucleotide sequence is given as TGTGCCAGCAGTTCATTCTCGGGAGGATACGAGACCCAGTACTTC. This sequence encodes CASSSFSGGYETQYF.